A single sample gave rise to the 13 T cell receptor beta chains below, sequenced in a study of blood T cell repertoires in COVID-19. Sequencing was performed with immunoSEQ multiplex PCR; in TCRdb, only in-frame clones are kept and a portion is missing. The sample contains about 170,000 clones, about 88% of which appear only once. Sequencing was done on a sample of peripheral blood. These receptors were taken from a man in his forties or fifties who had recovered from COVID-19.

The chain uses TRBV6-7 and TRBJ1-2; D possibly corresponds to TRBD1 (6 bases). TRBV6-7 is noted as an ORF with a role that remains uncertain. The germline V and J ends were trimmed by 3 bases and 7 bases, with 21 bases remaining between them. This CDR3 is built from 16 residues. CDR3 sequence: CASSYPRGGWISGYTF. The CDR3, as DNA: TGTGCCAGCAGTTATCCAAGGGGGGGCTGGATTTCTGGCTACACCTTC.

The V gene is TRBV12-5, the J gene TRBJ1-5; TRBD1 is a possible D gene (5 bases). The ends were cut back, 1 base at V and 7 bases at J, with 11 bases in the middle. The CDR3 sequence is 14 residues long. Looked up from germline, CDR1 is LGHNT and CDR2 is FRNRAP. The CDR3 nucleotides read TGTGCTAGTGGTTTGGGGGGGGAGGGACAGCCCCAGCATTTT. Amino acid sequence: CASGLGGEGQPQHF.

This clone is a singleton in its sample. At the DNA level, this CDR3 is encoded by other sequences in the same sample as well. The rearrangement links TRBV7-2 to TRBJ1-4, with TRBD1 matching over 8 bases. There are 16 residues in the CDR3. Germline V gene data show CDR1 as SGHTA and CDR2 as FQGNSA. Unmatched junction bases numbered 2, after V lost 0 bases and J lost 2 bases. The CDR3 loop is CASSLASGGTNEKLFF. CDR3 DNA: TGTGCCAGCAGCTTAGCCTCAGGGGGCACTAATGAAAAACTGTTTTTT.

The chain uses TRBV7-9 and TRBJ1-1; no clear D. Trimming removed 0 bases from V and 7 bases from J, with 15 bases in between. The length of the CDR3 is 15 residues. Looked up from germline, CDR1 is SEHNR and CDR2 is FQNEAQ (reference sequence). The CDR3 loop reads CASSLAGSKTDEAFF. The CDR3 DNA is TGTGCCAGCAGCTTAGCGGGCTCAAAGACGGATGAAGCTTTCTTT.

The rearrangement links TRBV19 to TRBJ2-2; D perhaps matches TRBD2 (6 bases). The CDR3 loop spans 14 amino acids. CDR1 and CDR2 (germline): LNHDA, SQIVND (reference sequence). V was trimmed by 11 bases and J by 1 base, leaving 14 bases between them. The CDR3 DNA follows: TGTGCCGGGGGAAATAGCGGGAACACCGGGGAGCTGTTTTTT. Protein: CAGGNSGNTGELFF.

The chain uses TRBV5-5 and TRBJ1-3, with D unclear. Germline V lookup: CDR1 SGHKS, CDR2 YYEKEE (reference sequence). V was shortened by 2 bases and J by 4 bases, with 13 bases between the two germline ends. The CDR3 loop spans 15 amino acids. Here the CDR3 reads CASSFSSPRGNTIYF. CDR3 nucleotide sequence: TGTGCCAGCAGCTTCTCCAGCCCTAGGGGAAACACCATATATTTT.

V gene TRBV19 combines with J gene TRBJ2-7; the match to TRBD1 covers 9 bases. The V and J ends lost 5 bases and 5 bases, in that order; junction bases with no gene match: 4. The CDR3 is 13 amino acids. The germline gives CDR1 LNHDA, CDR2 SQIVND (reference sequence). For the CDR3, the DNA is TGTGCCAGTAGTGGTAGGGACAGGGACGAGCAGTACTTC. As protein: CASSGRDRDEQYF.

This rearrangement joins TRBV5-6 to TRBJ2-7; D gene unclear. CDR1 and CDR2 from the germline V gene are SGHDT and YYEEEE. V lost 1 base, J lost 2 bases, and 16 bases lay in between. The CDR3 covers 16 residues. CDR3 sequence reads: CASSLPPRPRAYEQYF. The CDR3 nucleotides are TGTGCCAGCAGCTTGCCCCCTCGTCCCCGGGCCTACGAGCAGTACTTC.

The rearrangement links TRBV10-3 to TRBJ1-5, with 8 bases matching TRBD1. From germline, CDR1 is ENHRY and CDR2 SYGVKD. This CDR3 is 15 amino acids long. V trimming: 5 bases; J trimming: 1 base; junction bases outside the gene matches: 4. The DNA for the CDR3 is TGTGCCATCAGTAGACAGGGGTCGAGCAATCAGCCCCAGCATTTT. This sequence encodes CAISRQGSSNQPQHF.

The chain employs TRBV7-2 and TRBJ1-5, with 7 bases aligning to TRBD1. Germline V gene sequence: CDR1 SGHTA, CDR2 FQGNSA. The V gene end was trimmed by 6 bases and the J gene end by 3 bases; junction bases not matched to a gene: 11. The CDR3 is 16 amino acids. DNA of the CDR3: TGTGCCAGCAGGCAAGAGACAGGGTTGAACAATCAGCCCCAGCATTTT. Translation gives CASRQETGLNNQPQHF.

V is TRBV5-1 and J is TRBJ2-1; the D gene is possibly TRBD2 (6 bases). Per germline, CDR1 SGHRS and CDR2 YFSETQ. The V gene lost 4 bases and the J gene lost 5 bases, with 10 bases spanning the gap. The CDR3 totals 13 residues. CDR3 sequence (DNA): TGCGCCAGCAGCGCGGGACCCAACAATGAGCAGTTCTTC. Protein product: CASSAGPNNEQFF.

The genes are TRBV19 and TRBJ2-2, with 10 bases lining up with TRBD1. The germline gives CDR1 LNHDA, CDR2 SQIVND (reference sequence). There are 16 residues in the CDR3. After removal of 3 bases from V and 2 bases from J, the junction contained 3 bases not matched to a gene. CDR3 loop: CASSIRDRGNTGELFF. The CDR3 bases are TGTGCCAGTAGTATTAGGGACAGGGGAAACACCGGGGAGCTGTTTTTT.

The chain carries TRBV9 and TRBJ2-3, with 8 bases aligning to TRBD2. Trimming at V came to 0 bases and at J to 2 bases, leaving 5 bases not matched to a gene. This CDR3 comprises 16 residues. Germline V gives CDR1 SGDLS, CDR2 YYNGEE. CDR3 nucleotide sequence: TGTGCCAGCAGCGTAGAGGGGACTAGAGTCACAGATACGCAGTATTTT. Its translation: CASSVEGTRVTDTQYF.